Listed here is a single TCR beta chain. Which antigen it targets is not known. Base quality data are lacking; no much larger clone is found one base away. The treatment or condition label on this specimen signifies: roughly ten-day PBMC culture with coronavirus spike peptide pools or control peptides (ViraFEST assay). The ViraFEST assay was used in the study, in which antigen-specific T cells were expanded with peptide pools and expanded clonotypes were subsequently identified by TCR sequencing. The convalescent patients' positive SARS-CoV-2 PCR tests fell between March and December 2020, which was before the Alpha, Beta and Delta variants emerged in the United States. PBMCs were cultured at 1.5 million to 2 million per well in IMDM supplemented with around 5.5% human AB serum and 9 to 10 IU/ml IL-2, with approximately 10 ug/ml peptide pools added. Half of the culture medium was replaced with fresh IL-2-containing medium on days 3 and 7. CD4+ T cells were isolated after roughly eleven days of culture through negative selection using the EasySep CD4+ T cell isolation kit. PBMCs were separated from whole blood using Ficoll-Paque Plus gradient centrifugation and then either used fresh or cryopreserved at -140C. Each culture condition was generally run in triplicate wells.

The receptor library was made with PCR. TCR sequencing of DNA from cultured CD4+ T cells used the Oncomine TCR Beta short-read assay at the Johns Hopkins FTIC core. Genomic DNA was extracted from the cultured CD4+ T cells with the QIAamp micro DNA kit. Oncomine TCR Beta libraries from cultured CD4+ T cells were pooled with unique dual indexes and sequenced on an Illumina iSeq 100. In the authors' own workflow: Non-productive sequences were removed, and CDR3s not starting with C, not ending with F or W, or shorter than 7 amino acids were discarded. Antigen-specific clonotypes were identified using the MANAFEST web application through comparison of peptide-stimulated wells with reference and other culture wells. To be called positive, a clone needed an FDR below 0.05, an odds ratio above 5, and a productive frequency above 0.1% in at least two of three replicate wells. Cross-reactive clonotypes were defined as significantly expanded in both SARS-CoV-2 spike wells and at least one common cold coronavirus spike condition. Levenshtein distances (stringdist) and unrooted phylogenetic trees (ape) in R version 3.6.1 were used to assess CDR3 homology. TCRdb reanalyzed the raw reads on its own, using fastp at Q25 for trimming and MiXCR for clone calling, and kept in-frame beta chains. Rows with one shared CDR3 protein collapse into an entry with the most common genes and DNA. The V and J calls here are based on TCRdb, not the publication. A total of approximately 15,000 distinct CDR3 sequences appear in this sample, approximately 63% of them only once. 9.5% to 12% of the sample lies in the top ten.

The sample belongs to a study of vaccination and CD4 T cells after COVID-19 (dated by TCRdb to the early 2020s). For the wider study: Every convalescent patient had a positive nasal swab PCR test for SARS-CoV-2, with mild disease in 8 to 10 patients and severe disease in one. Culture stimuli were overlapping spike peptide pools from SARS-CoV-2 and from the common cold coronaviruses HCoV-NL63, HCoV-OC43 and HCoV-229E. Post-vaccine blood samples were taken a median of 72 days after the second vaccine dose, with a range of about 13 to 241 days. Control cultures received a CEFX viral epitope pool as the positive control, an HIV-1 Nef peptide pool as the negative control, or no peptide. Post-COVID blood samples were collected from convalescent patients a median of approximately 93 days after diagnosis, with a range of roughly 30 to 170 days. Participants got two doses of the Pfizer-BioNTech BNT162b2 vaccine (n=8) or two doses of the Moderna mRNA-1273 vaccine (n=2). The convalescent cohort included six males and four females, with two Hispanic individuals, seven Caucasians, two Asians and one multiracial person. In some eleven COVID-19 convalescent patients and a handful of infection-naive healthy vaccine recipients, researchers compared the spike-specific CD4+ TCR repertoire from before mRNA vaccination with the repertoire from after.

Paper-wide results and their limitations: Relatively few convalescent patients were included in the study, and early timepoints after natural infection were not analyzed. Of the vaccine-specific clones found in convalescent patients, nearly all (304 of 307) were mono-reactive for SARS-CoV-2 spike instead of being cross-reactive with common cold coronaviruses. The median number of SARS-CoV-2-reactive clonotypes rose from around 21 after infection to 38 after vaccination, but the change was not significant. Among convalescent patients, a median around 83% of the SARS-CoV-2-reactive clones seen after vaccination appeared only after vaccination, which suggests priming specific to the vaccine.

Trimming removed 8 bases from V and 2 bases from J, leaving 14 bases between the germline ends. Counted from cysteine to phenylalanine, this CDR3 has 14 amino acids. Only the CDR3 portion is preserved as DNA: 42 bases, with reading frame beginning at the first base. Looking up the germline V gene yields CDR1 MNHNS and CDR2 SASEGT. This clonotype was obtained from a human donor who had recovered from COVID-19. The sample taken for sequencing was CD4+ T cells from blood, cultured in vitro. The chain is assembled from TRBV6-1 and TRBJ2-3, with a weak D call of TRBD2 (6 bases match). The bases are TGTGCCAGCCGTCCCGGGACTGCCACAGATACGCAGTATTTT. It codes for CASRPGTATDTQYF.